Listed below are T cell receptor beta chains from one sample, sequenced in a study of response to subunit inactivated influenza vaccine. TCRdb independently ran MiXCR on the RT-PCR reads; one entry per CDR3 protein. This sample has hundreds of thousands of distinct CDR3 sequences, with around 8% found just once. Sequencing used PBMCs from blood, obtained around 25 months after vaccination. These TCRs come from a man aged 45-69 years who received an inactivated influenza vaccine. The CDR3 runs from the conserved cysteine through the conserved F or W. D genes are given only for firm matches. Size values are once, few and many counts, or a class for expanded clones, and some rows have none.

D: NA
V: TRBV20-1
J: TRBJ2-5
length: 15
size: few
DNA: TGCAGTGCTAGAGACCCCCGCGAAGCGAGCGAGACCCAGTACTTC
CDR3: CSARDPREASETQYF

D: NA
V: TRBV4-3
J: TRBJ1-5
length: 18
size: NA
DNA: TGCGCCAGCAGCCAAGAAGGGGGGATTCTGCCCTACAATCAGCCCCAGCATTTT
CDR3: CASSQEGGILPYNQPQHF

D: TRBD1
V: TRBV5-6
J: TRBJ2-7
length: 15
size: NA
DNA: TGTGCCAGCAGTCACGACAGGGGGCTTTACTACGAGCAGTACTTC
CDR3: CASSHDRGLYYEQYF

D: TRBD1
V: TRBV25-1
J: TRBJ2-1
length: 14
size: few
DNA: TGTGCCAGCAGGGGACAGGGGGTCTACAATGAGCAGTTCTTC
CDR3: CASRGQGVYNEQFF

D: TRBD1
V: TRBV28
J: TRBJ1-1
length: 14
size: many
DNA: TGTGCCAGCCGCCCCCTACAGGGGACCACTGAAGCTTTCTTT
CDR3: CASRPLQGTTEAFF

D: NA
V: TRBV20-1
J: TRBJ2-7
length: 18
size: many
DNA: TGCAGTGCTAGAGTAGGTTGGTCCCCTGGGGGTCAGAACTACGAGCAGTACTTC
CDR3: CSARVGWSPGGQNYEQYF

D: TRBD1
V: TRBV10-3
J: TRBJ1-1
length: 13
size: many
DNA: TGTGCCATCAGGGACAGGGGGGAGACTGAAGCTTTCTTT
CDR3: CAIRDRGETEAFF

D: NA
V: TRBV12-3/TRBV12-4
J: TRBJ1-3
length: 17
size: NA
DNA: TGTGCCAGCAGCCGACCCCCCCCAGGACCGACTGGAAACACCATATATTTT
CDR3: CASSRPPPGPTGNTIYF

D: NA
V: TRBV20-1
J: TRBJ2-2
length: 15
size: few
DNA: TGCAGTGCACAGAACGCGGCAGCGAACACCGGGGAGCTGTTTTTT
CDR3: CSAQNAAANTGELFF

D: TRBD2
V: TRBV20-1
J: TRBJ2-1
length: 14
size: NA
DNA: TGCAGTGCTAGAGCCCCCTGGGGGGGGAGAGAGCAGTTCTTC
CDR3: CSARAPWGGREQFF

D: NA
V: TRBV4-2
J: TRBJ2-7
length: 15
size: few
DNA: TGTGCCAGCAGCCAAGATCCCGGGTCCACCTACGAGCAGTACTTC
CDR3: CASSQDPGSTYEQYF

D: TRBD1
V: TRBV7-2
J: TRBJ1-2
length: 15
size: many
DNA: TGTGCCAGCAGCGCTGGGCGACAGGGGGCATCGGGCTACACCTTC
CDR3: CASSAGRQGASGYTF

D: NA
V: TRBV18
J: TRBJ2-4
length: 19
size: NA
DNA: TGTGCCAGCTCACCACAGATGCTTGCGGAGTCTCTAGCCAAAAACATTCAGTACTTC
CDR3: CASSPQMLAESLAKNIQYF

D: NA
V: TRBV5-1
J: TRBJ1-2
length: 15
size: many
DNA: TGCGCCAGCTCGCAGGGGCAGTTGAGGAGCTATGGCTACACCTTC
CDR3: CASSQGQLRSYGYTF

D: NA
V: TRBV7-9
J: TRBJ2-3
length: 17
size: many
DNA: TGTGCCAGCCCACCTATCGGGGGGCCAGGTATCACAGATACGCAGTATTTT
CDR3: CASPPIGGPGITDTQYF

D: TRBD1
V: TRBV20-1
J: TRBJ2-7
length: 14
size: NA
DNA: TGCAGTGCTAGAACACAGGGGGCGTTTTACGAGCAGTACTTC
CDR3: CSARTQGAFYEQYF

D: NA
V: TRBV6-5
J: TRBJ2-2
length: 15
size: NA
DNA: TGTGCCAGCAGTTACTCGACGGGGAACACCGGGGAGCTGTTTTTT
CDR3: CASSYSTGNTGELFF

D: TRBD2
V: TRBV2
J: TRBJ2-3
length: 16
size: NA
DNA: TGTGCCAGCAGACGGACTAGCGGGGGTCCGGGAGATACGCAGTATTTT
CDR3: CASRRTSGGPGDTQYF

D: NA
V: TRBV15
J: TRBJ2-2
length: 15
size: many
DNA: TGTGCCACCAGCAGAGAGGGACTCTCAGGCGGGGAGCTGTTTTTT
CDR3: CATSREGLSGGELFF

D: TRBD2
V: TRBV5-1
J: TRBJ2-3
length: 16
size: many
DNA: TGCGCCAGCAGCTTGGAGGTAGCGGGAGAGACAGATACGCAGTATTTT
CDR3: CASSLEVAGETDTQYF

D: NA
V: TRBV28
J: TRBJ2-1
length: 13
size: many
DNA: TGTGCCAGCAGTTTGCCGGGGGTAGGTGAGCAGTTCTTC
CDR3: CASSLPGVGEQFF

D: NA
V: TRBV7-8
J: TRBJ1-1
length: 14
size: NA
DNA: TGTGCCAGCAGCTTAGCTGGGGTTGGTCTTGTAGCTTTCTTT
CDR3: CASSLAGVGLVAFF

D: TRBD1
V: TRBV28
J: TRBJ2-1
length: 14
size: few
DNA: TGTGCCAGCACCCTGGGACAGGGGATTTTTGAGCAGTTCTTC
CDR3: CASTLGQGIFEQFF

D: TRBD2
V: TRBV29-1
J: TRBJ2-1
length: 14
size: many
DNA: TGCAGCGTTGATCGGACTAGCGGGAGTAATGAGCAGTTCTTC
CDR3: CSVDRTSGSNEQFF

D: NA
V: TRBV18
J: TRBJ2-6
length: 17
size: NA
DNA: TGTGCCAGCTCACCACGGGACGGGAGCTCTGGGGCCAACGTCCTGACTTTC
CDR3: CASSPRDGSSGANVLTF

D: TRBD1
V: TRBV12-3/TRBV12-4
J: TRBJ2-5
length: 14
size: few
DNA: TGTGCCAGCAGCCAAACAGGGGGCCGGGAGACCCAGTACTTC
CDR3: CASSQTGGRETQYF

D: TRBD2
V: TRBV29-1
J: TRBJ2-1
length: 12
size: NA
DNA: TGCAGCGCAGCTTTAGCGGGCAATGAGCAGTTCTTC
CDR3: CSAALAGNEQFF

D: NA
V: TRBV6-1
J: TRBJ1-2
length: 11
size: NA
DNA: TGTGCCAGCAGTGCGACAGACCTTGGGACCTTC
CDR3: CASSATDLGTF

D: NA
V: TRBV7-9
J: TRBJ2-2
length: 15
size: few
DNA: TGTGCCAGCAGCTTCCTATTGGTGAACACCGGGGAGCTGTTTTTT
CDR3: CASSFLLVNTGELFF

D: NA
V: TRBV3-1
J: TRBJ2-1
length: 14
size: many
DNA: TGTGCCAGCGGTGGCGGGGACCTATACAATGAGCAGTTCTTC
CDR3: CASGGGDLYNEQFF

D: NA
V: TRBV4-2
J: TRBJ2-3
length: 15
size: few
DNA: TGTGCCAGCAGCCAAGTCAGCGAAGACACAGATACGCAGTATTTT
CDR3: CASSQVSEDTDTQYF

D: NA
V: TRBV5-1
J: TRBJ2-5
length: 15
size: few
DNA: TGCGCCAGCAGCCCAGGACAGGGAGGGTCAAAGACCCAGTACTTC
CDR3: CASSPGQGGSKTQYF

D: TRBD2
V: TRBV20-1
J: TRBJ2-2
length: 16
size: few
DNA: TGCAGTGCTAGGCCGGGTAGCGGGGGACACACCGGGGAGCTGTTTTTT
CDR3: CSARPGSGGHTGELFF

D: NA
V: TRBV28
J: TRBJ2-2
length: 17
size: many
DNA: TGTGCCACCTCGTCACACCCCGACAGGAGAAACACCGGGGAGCTGTTTTTT
CDR3: CATSSHPDRRNTGELFF

D: TRBD2
V: TRBV9
J: TRBJ2-2
length: 15
size: NA
DNA: TGTGCCAGCAGCGTAGCTGGGGGGGGCACCGGGGAGCTGTTTTTT
CDR3: CASSVAGGGTGELFF

D: NA
V: TRBV5-6
J: TRBJ1-2
length: 14
size: few
DNA: TGTGCCAGCAGCAATTACAGGGCGACCTATGGCTACACCTTC
CDR3: CASSNYRATYGYTF

D: TRBD2
V: TRBV6-1
J: TRBJ2-1
length: 13
size: few
DNA: TGTGCCAGCAGTGCGGGACTAGCGGTTGAGCAGTTCTTC
CDR3: CASSAGLAVEQFF

D: NA
V: TRBV27
J: TRBJ2-3
length: 15
size: few
DNA: TGTGCCAGCAGTTTAGGGGGGCCCCGCACAGATACGCAGTATTTT
CDR3: CASSLGGPRTDTQYF

D: NA
V: TRBV3-1
J: TRBJ2-7
length: 14
size: many
DNA: TGTGCCAGCAGCCAAGGACGGGGGGCGAACGAGCAGTACTTC
CDR3: CASSQGRGANEQYF

D: NA
V: TRBV20-1
J: TRBJ2-3
length: 15
size: NA
DNA: TGCAGTGCCAGGCAAGGGGGTATCGGCACAGATACGCAGTATTTT
CDR3: CSARQGGIGTDTQYF

D: NA
V: TRBV7-6
J: TRBJ2-2
length: 14
size: NA
DNA: TGTGCCAGCAGGAAGGGCCTGAACACCGGGGAGCTGTTTTTT
CDR3: CASRKGLNTGELFF

D: NA
V: TRBV7-2
J: TRBJ2-7
length: 15
size: few
DNA: TGTGCCAGCAGCTTAGTGGGGGCAACGAAGGGCGAGCAGTACTTC
CDR3: CASSLVGATKGEQYF

D: NA
V: TRBV5-6
J: TRBJ2-1
length: 15
size: many
DNA: TGTGCCAGCAGGCTTACAGGGAACTCCTACAATGAGCAGTTCTTC
CDR3: CASRLTGNSYNEQFF

D: TRBD2
V: TRBV4-3
J: TRBJ2-7
length: 17
size: many
DNA: TGCGCCAGCAGCCAAGAATATGAAGCGGGAGGGTTGGGCGAGCAGTACTTC
CDR3: CASSQEYEAGGLGEQYF

D: NA
V: TRBV7-9
J: TRBJ1-1
length: 13
size: many
DNA: TGTGCCAGCAGCGAGGAAGGAATTACTGAAGCTTTCTTT
CDR3: CASSEEGITEAFF

D: NA
V: TRBV10-3
J: TRBJ1-5
length: 12
size: NA
DNA: TGTGCCATCAGAGGAGAGGATCAGCCCCAGCATTTT
CDR3: CAIRGEDQPQHF